Below, 26 T cell receptor beta chains from the same sample are listed, as sequenced in a study of T cell responses to AZD1222 COVID-19 vaccine. The assay was immunoSEQ multiplex PCR, and TCRdb's table has in-frame clones only and misses some. Among more than 30,000 clones listed, roughly 92% were seen once. Source: peripheral blood, taken on day 0 of AZD1222 vaccination. The receptor set was obtained from an adult in good health.

The chain is built from TRBV6-5 and TRBJ1-3; D gene unclear. The CDR3 runs to 13 residues. Trimming left V 5 bases short and J 0 bases short, with 5 bases between. The germline gives CDR1 MNHEY, CDR2 SVGAGI. CDR3 in amino acids: CASSRSSGNTIYF. CDR3 DNA: TGTGCCAGCAGTCGTAGCTCTGGAAACACCATATATTTT.

The rearrangement uses TRBV3-1 (or the pseudogene TRBV3-2) and TRBJ1-3, with D tentatively TRBD1 (5 bases). V gave up 3 bases and J gave up 0 bases, with 15 bases separating them. This CDR3 is 17 amino acids long. Germline lookup yields CDR1 LGHDT and CDR2 YNNKEL (reference sequence). The chain's CDR3 is CASSQTDSENSGNTIYF. CDR3 bases: TGTGCCAGCAGCCAGACAGACAGCGAGAACTCTGGAAACACCATATATTTT.

The CDR3 coding sequence is TGCGCCAGCAGCTTGGGAGGCGGGACATATGAAGCTTTCTTT. Amino acid sequence: CASSLGGGTYEAFF. The chain has TRBV5-1 and TRBJ1-1; D may be TRBD1 (6 bases). The V gene's germline CDR1 is SGHRS and CDR2 YFSETQ. V shed 0 bases and J shed 7 bases, with 13 bases lying between them. The CDR3 sequence is 14 residues long.

CDR3 protein: CASRLAGGPETQYF. The CDR3 DNA sequence: TGTGCCAGCAGACTAGCGGGGGGCCCAGAGACCCAGTACTTC. The chain couples TRBV5-4 to TRBJ2-5, with TRBD2 matching 12 bases. The CDR3 loop spans 14 amino acids. CDR1 is SGHNT and CDR2 is YYREEE in the germline V gene (reference sequence). The V segment lost 5 bases and the J segment 4 bases; nucleotides outside the gene matches: 3. Complete variable domain (other parts from reference TRBV5-4 and TRBJ2-5): ETGVTQSPTHLIKTRGQQVTLRCSSQSGHNTVSWYQQALGQGPQFIFQYYREEENGRGNFPPRFSGLQFPNYSSELNVNALELDDSALYLCASRLAGGPETQYFGPGTRLLVL.

This clone occurred once. V gene TRBV6-4 combines with J gene TRBJ1-2; D may be TRBD1 (6 bases). The germline V and J ends were trimmed by 8 bases and 8 bases, with 15 bases remaining between them. Looked up from germline, CDR1 is MRHNA and CDR2 is SNTAGT. The CDR3 contains 12 residues. The CDR3 bases are TGTGCCAGCCGTCACCCGACAGGCGGCTACACCTTC. Amino acid sequence: CASRHPTGGYTF.

The chain joins TRBV5-1 to TRBJ2-7; tentatively, D is TRBD2 (5 bases). Per the germline V gene, CDR1 is SGHRS and CDR2 is YFSETQ. V lost 1 base and J 7 bases, leaving 12 bases between the germline ends. The CDR3 extends over 13 amino acids. The CDR3 DNA is TGCGCCAGCAGCTTGTTCGGGGTCTGGGAGCAGTACTTC. It yields the protein CASSLFGVWEQYF.

This sequence joins TRBV7-2 and TRBJ2-5, with 9 bases identical to TRBD2. Germline CDR1 is SGHTA and CDR2 is FQGNSA. The junction had 7 bases not matched to a gene; V was cut back by 1 base and J by 1 base. This CDR3 region has 17 residues. The CDR3 DNA sequence: TGTGCCAGCAGCTTAGGGGCAGCGGGGGGTCTCCAAGAGACCCAGTACTTC. It encodes CASSLGAAGGLQETQYF. The variable domain in full, with the rest retrieved from reference TRBV7-2 and TRBJ2-5, is GAGVSQSPSNKVTEKGKDVELRCDPISGHTALYWYRQSLGQGLEFLIYFQGNSAPDKSGLPSDRFSAERTGGSVSTLTIQRTQQEDSAVYLCASSLGAAGGLQETQYFGPGTRLLVL.

This chain connects TRBV5-4 to TRBJ1-2; no clear D. Germline V gives CDR1 SGHNT, CDR2 YYREEE (reference sequence). This CDR3 has 12 amino acids. V was trimmed by 2 bases and J by 7 bases, leaving 9 bases between them. The CDR3 sequence is CASSLKASGYTF. CDR3 in DNA: TGTGCCAGCAGCTTAAAGGCGAGTGGCTACACCTTC.

The chain is built from TRBV27 and TRBJ1-1; D is uncertain. From germline, CDR1 is MNHEY and CDR2 SMNVEV (reference sequence). CDR3 length equals 13 residues. Trimming took off 6 bases at V and 1 base at J, with 9 bases between the two ends. The CDR3 spells CASSQGPNTEAFF. The CDR3 DNA follows: TGTGCCAGCAGCCAAGGCCCGAACACTGAAGCTTTCTTT.

V and J are TRBV7-2 and TRBJ1-2, with TRBD1 matching over 8 bases. The CDR3 spans 13 residues. The V gene's germline CDR1 is SGHTA and CDR2 FQGNSA. Trimming cost V 5 bases and J 8 bases; bases outside gene matches: 7. The CDR3 loop reads CASSQDRVSGYTF. CDR3 nucleotides: TGTGCCAGCAGCCAGGACAGGGTATCGGGCTACACCTTC. Full variable domain (remainder filled in from reference TRBV7-2 and TRBJ1-2): GAGVSQSPSNKVTEKGKDVELRCDPISGHTALYWYRQSLGQGLEFLIYFQGNSAPDKSGLPSDRFSAERTGGSVSTLTIQRTQQEDSAVYLCASSQDRVSGYTFGSGTRLTVV.

V usage is TRBV30 and J usage is TRBJ1-3; D gene uncertain. Germline loops: CDR1 GTSNPN, CDR2 SVGIG (reference sequence). The CDR3 sequence is 14 residues long. V was clipped by 4 bases and J by 4 bases, with 14 bases between them. The CDR3 DNA sequence: TGTGCCTGGACCCTACTCGGCAGCGGAAACACCATATATTTT. Translating it yields CAWTLLGSGNTIYF.

V usage is TRBV19 and J usage is TRBJ1-6, with D hard to call. This CDR3 comprises 16 residues. Germline V gives CDR1 LNHDA, CDR2 SQIVND (reference sequence). V was shortened by 6 bases and J by 0 bases, with 12 bases between the two germline ends. The CDR3 is CASRRDASSYNSPLHF. As DNA, the CDR3 is TGTGCCAGTAGGAGGGATGCGAGCTCCTATAATTCACCCCTCCACTTT.

This chain links TRBV18 with TRBJ1-2, with 7 bases identical to TRBD1. Trimming took 5 bases from V and 0 from J; bases not matched to a gene: 3. The CDR3 totals 14 residues. The germline CDR1 and CDR2 sequences are KGHSH and LQKENI. The CDR3 bases are TGTGCCAGCTCAAGGGACAGAACTAACTATGGCTACACCTTC. Protein product: CASSRDRTNYGYTF.

The chain employs TRBV30 and TRBJ1-1; D not certain. V was shortened by 2 bases and J by 5 bases, with 6 bases between the two germline ends. CDR1 GTSNPN and CDR2 SVGIG come from the germline V gene (reference sequence). The CDR3 has 11 amino acids. CDR3 sequence: CAWSRRTEAFF. CDR3 in DNA: TGTGCCTGGAGTAGAAGGACTGAAGCTTTCTTT.

The V and J genes are TRBV10-1 and TRBJ2-1; 8 bases map to TRBD1. The CDR3 runs 12 residues. Germline values: CDR1 WNHNN, CDR2 SYGVQD (reference sequence). Trimming cost V 5 bases and J 8 bases; bases outside gene matches: 2. As DNA, the CDR3 is TGCGCCAGCAGTCCAGGGGGCGATGAGCAGTTCTTC. Its protein is CASSPGGDEQFF.

The J gene is TRBJ1-2, the V gene TRBV7-2; D is unresolved. Trimming took off 5 bases at V and 2 bases at J, with 18 bases between the two ends. The germline V gene encodes CDR1 SGHTA and CDR2 FQGNSA. The CDR3 is 16 amino acids. The CDR3 protein is CASSIGSVTPNYGYTF. The CDR3 DNA follows: TGTGCCAGCAGCATAGGGTCGGTAACTCCAAACTATGGCTACACCTTC.

The chain has TRBV5-1 and TRBJ1-1; 11 bases map to TRBD1. Germline V gene lookup returns CDR1 SGHRS and CDR2 YFSETQ. The CDR3 consists of 17 residues. V trimming: 1 base; J trimming: 0 bases; junction bases outside the gene matches: 5. The CDR3 reads CASSLSGTGGMNTEAFF. The DNA of the CDR3 is TGCGCCAGCAGCTTGTCAGGGACAGGGGGTATGAACACTGAAGCTTTCTTT.

This chain uses TRBV11-2 with TRBJ1-5; D is uncertain. The germline gives CDR1 SGHAT, CDR2 FQNNGV. Trimming removed 5 bases at V and 6 bases at J, with 20 bases between. The CDR3 is 16 residues long. For the CDR3, the DNA is TGTGCCAGCAGCGAGACTTGGGGAGGGATGGGTCAGCCCCAGCATTTT. It codes for CASSETWGGMGQPQHF.

This clone was picked up one time. This rearrangement joins TRBV7-8 to TRBJ2-1; the match to TRBD1 covers 9 bases. CDR3 length: 16 amino acids. Trimming removed 1 base from V and 8 bases from J; junction bases left unmatched: 9. Looked up from germline, CDR1 is SGHVS and CDR2 is FQNEAQ. CDR3 in DNA: TGTGCCAGCAGCTTAGAACAGGGGGCTTTTCTTGATGAGCAGTTCTTC. It codes for CASSLEQGAFLDEQFF.

The rearrangement uses TRBV12-3 or TRBV12-4 and TRBJ1-1; D not certain. The CDR3 covers 12 residues. V lost 8 bases and J 8 bases, leaving 15 bases between the germline ends. This CDR3 reads CASGKEVAEAFF. CDR3 DNA sequence: TGTGCCAGCGGTAAGGAGGTCGCCGAAGCTTTCTTT.

The V call is TRBV29-1, the J call TRBJ2-5; D uncertain. V dropped 7 bases and J dropped 5 bases, with 8 bases sitting between them. The CDR3 loop spans 10 amino acids. The germline gives CDR1 SQVTM, CDR2 ANQGSEA. The CDR3 DNA reads TGCAGCGGGCAGAGGGAGACCCAGTACTTC. This sequence encodes CSGQRETQYF.

The J gene is TRBJ2-7, the V gene TRBV7-8; 10 bases agree with TRBD1. CDR1 is SGHVS, CDR2 FQNEAQ, per germline. The CDR3 sequence is 15 residues long. Trimming removed 5 bases from V and 3 bases from J; junction bases left unmatched: 7. CDR3 nucleotides: TGTGCCAGCAGCCCGGGGGACAGGGGAAGCTACGAGCAGTACTTC. Amino acids: CASSPGDRGSYEQYF. Together with reference TRBV7-8 and TRBJ2-7, the CDR3 gives the full variable domain: GAGVSQSPRYKVAKRGQDVALRCDPISGHVSLFWYQQALGQGPEFLTYFQNEAQLDKSGLPSDRFFAERPEGSVSTLKIQRTQQEDSAVYLCASSPGDRGSYEQYFGPGTRLTVT.

CDR3 sequence reads: CASSSGQANTEAFF. Written as DNA, the CDR3 is TGCGCCAGCAGCTCGGGACAGGCGAACACTGAAGCTTTCTTT. The rearrangement joins TRBV5-1 to TRBJ1-1, with 8 bases identical to TRBD1. Germline CDR1 reads SGHRS; CDR2 reads YFSETQ. The ends lost 3 bases at V and 1 base at J; junction bases unmatched: 2. The CDR3 runs to 14 residues.

This chain uses TRBV12-3 or TRBV12-4 with TRBJ1-5, with unresolved D. The CDR3 is 12 amino acids. V was shortened by 4 bases and J by 11 bases, with 12 bases between the two germline ends. CDR3 bases: TGTGCCAGCAGTTACCTGCAGGATGCCCAGCATTTT. Translation gives CASSYLQDAQHF.

The chain joins TRBV30 to TRBJ2-2; D is perhaps TRBD1 (5 bases). CDR1 and CDR2 from the germline V gene are GTSNPN and SVGIG (reference sequence). The V and J ends lost 0 bases and 3 bases respectively, with 11 bases between them. CDR3 length equals 15 residues. The CDR3 sequence: CAWSVRAGHTGELFF. CDR3 nucleotides: TGTGCCTGGAGTGTCAGGGCAGGGCACACCGGGGAGCTGTTTTTT.

The J gene is TRBJ1-5, the V gene TRBV6-1, with D possibly matching TRBD1 (5 bases). CDR1 and CDR2 (germline): MNHNS, SASEGT. Trimming cost V 0 bases and J 15 bases, with 12 bases left between them. This CDR3 contains 12 residues. CDR3 amino acids: CASSEAGRGLHF. The CDR3, as DNA: TGTGCCAGCAGTGAAGCGGGACGGGGCTTGCATTTT.